This passage covers 29 T cell receptor beta chains from one sample sequenced in a study of naive and memory T cell subsets. An equimolar mix of two oligonucleotides served as the beta constant-region primer for TRBC1 and TRBC2. TCRdb re-called the UMI-ligation and nested PCR reads through MiXCR, storing one row per CDR3 protein. This sample has tens of thousands of distinct CDR3 sequences; roughly 13% occur once, and the top ten carry around 23%. Sequenced input: effector memory CD4+ T cells from blood. This sample's subset: effector memory, CD45RA- CD27-. These receptors all come from a human donor in good health.

This clonotype appeared many times. The chain has TRBV2 and TRBJ2-3; D is perhaps TRBD2 (6 bases). The V gene's germline CDR1 is SNHLY and CDR2 FYNNEI. V was shortened by 1 base and J by 3 bases, with 14 bases between the two germline ends. The CDR3 is 16 residues long. For the CDR3, the DNA is TGTGCCAGCAGTGAAGTGGTGGGAGGAGGTACAGATACGCAGTATTTT. Its translation: CASSEVVGGGTDTQYF.

This clonotype showed up just a few times. This chain connects TRBV20-1 to TRBJ2-7; maybe TRBD2 (6 bases). The germline gives CDR1 DFQATT, CDR2 SNEGSKA (reference sequence). V was clipped by 0 bases and J by 6 bases, with 15 bases between them. The CDR3 is 14 amino acids. The CDR3 region is CSARDVEGWAEQYF. As DNA, the CDR3 is TGCAGTGCTAGAGATGTGGAGGGGTGGGCCGAGCAGTACTTC.

This clonotype was recorded many times. The chain uses TRBV18 and TRBJ1-6; D remains ambiguous. The CDR3 runs 13 residues. CDR1 is KGHSH, CDR2 LQKENI, per germline. V was trimmed by 2 bases and J by 12 bases, leaving 11 bases between them. CDR3 DNA sequence: TGTGCCAGCTCACCAACGCTTGCTGGACCCCTCCACTTT. Encoded protein: CASSPTLAGPLHF.

This clonotype was detected a few times. The chain recombines TRBV7-9 with TRBJ2-3, with no clear D. This CDR3 is 14 amino acids long. V lost 5 bases and J 2 bases, leaving 11 bases between the germline ends. Germline-derived CDR1 and CDR2 are SEHNR and FQNEAQ (reference sequence). This CDR3 reads CASSQDGYTDTQYF. The CDR3, as DNA: TGTGCCAGCAGCCAGGATGGCTACACAGATACGCAGTATTTT.

This clonotype was counted only a few times. The chain couples TRBV6-5 to TRBJ1-6; D is uncertain. This CDR3 has 13 residues. CDR1 and CDR2 from the germline V gene are MNHEY and SVGAGI. V was clipped by 2 bases and J by 7 bases, with 6 bases between them. The DNA of the CDR3 is TGTGCCAGCAGTTACGAGCCGAATTCACCCCTCCACTTT. Its protein product is CASSYEPNSPLHF.

Ten or more counts support this clonotype. The gene calls are TRBV7-6 and TRBJ2-1; maybe TRBD2 (6 bases). This CDR3 contains 17 residues. Trimming took off 5 bases at V and 4 bases at J, with 21 bases between the two ends. Germline CDR1 and CDR2: SGHVS and FNYEAQ. For the CDR3, the DNA is TGTGCCAGCAGCCCGCGCCTAGCGTGGGCCCATTACAATGAGCAGTTCTTC. Its translation is CASSPRLAWAHYNEQFF.

This clonotype was observed once. The V call is TRBV18, the J call TRBJ2-1, with 7 bases that match TRBD2. Germline V gives CDR1 KGHSH, CDR2 LQKENI. The CDR3 spans 13 residues. J was trimmed by 10 bases and V by 2 bases; bases with no gene match: 5. CDR3 amino acids: CASSPTGGGEQFF. CDR3 in DNA: TGTGCCAGCTCACCAACGGGGGGAGGAGAGCAGTTCTTC.

This clonotype occurred once. This sequence joins TRBV5-1 and TRBJ2-3, with 7 bases lining up with TRBD2. V was pared by 2 bases and J by 1 base, with 7 bases of the junction left unmatched. Germline V gene sequence: CDR1 SGHRS, CDR2 YFSETQ. The CDR3 length is 16 residues. The CDR3 loop reads CASSFEVAGGTDTQYF. For the CDR3, the DNA is TGCGCCAGCAGCTTCGAGGTCGCGGGAGGCACAGATACGCAGTATTTT.

In this sample, this clonotype turned up a few times. The gene calls are TRBV29-1 and TRBJ2-1; D might be TRBD2 (5 bases). From germline, CDR1 is SQVTM and CDR2 ANQGSEA. This CDR3 comprises 13 residues. The CDR3 loop reads CSSFSPPNNEQFF. As DNA, the CDR3 is TGCTCTAGCTTTTCACCCCCGAACAATGAGCAGTTCTTC.

This chain links TRBV27 with TRBJ2-3; 8 nucleotides line up with TRBD2. After removal of 3 bases from V and 1 base from J, the junction contained 15 bases not matched to a gene. Germline V gene sequence: CDR1 MNHEY, CDR2 SMNVEV (reference sequence). There are 19 residues in the CDR3. CDR3 bases: TGTGCCAGCAGTTTTGGGCTAGCGGGCTTCATAAGTGGCACAGATACGCAGTATTTT. This gives the protein CASSFGLAGFISGTDTQYF.

The V gene is TRBV6-2 or TRBV6-3, the J gene TRBJ2-7; weak D call: TRBD1 (6 bases). The germline gives CDR1 MNHEY, CDR2 SVGEGT. The V and J ends lost 5 bases and 2 bases respectively, with 16 bases between them. The CDR3 loop spans 15 amino acids. The CDR3 reads CASSELKQGAYEQYF. The CDR3 nucleotides read TGTGCCAGCAGTGAACTGAAACAGGGAGCCTACGAGCAGTACTTC.

This clonotype occurred a few times. This chain connects TRBV7-6 to TRBJ2-1, with D unclear. The germline V gene has CDR1 SGHVS and CDR2 FNYEAQ. Trimming left V 10 bases short and J 12 bases short, with 13 bases between. CDR3 length: 10 amino acids. In nucleotides, the CDR3 is TGTGCCACCTCCCGGGTCCCGCAGTTCTTC. This encodes CATSRVPQFF.

Many counts were recorded for this clonotype. The chain joins TRBV27 to TRBJ1-6, with D maybe TRBD1 (6 bases). The CDR3 length is 15 residues. Germline lookup yields CDR1 MNHEY and CDR2 SMNVEV (reference sequence). V was trimmed by 1 base and J by 9 bases, leaving 13 bases between them. CDR3 residues: CASSLYQGQSSPLHF. Written as DNA, the CDR3 is TGTGCCAGCAGTTTATATCAGGGGCAGAGTTCACCCCTCCACTTT.

The chain employs TRBV24-1 and TRBJ1-2; D might be TRBD1 (5 bases). CDR3 size: 12 residues. V was pared by 5 bases and J by 5 bases, with 8 bases between. The V gene's germline CDR1 is KGHDR and CDR2 SFDVKD. The CDR3 nucleotides are TGTGCCACCAGTGGGGGGTCTTATGGCTACACCTTC. Protein sequence: CATSGGSYGYTF.

This clonotype was seen at least ten times. The CDR3 coding sequence is TGCGCCAGCAGCCCAGCGGGAGAGGGTAATTCACCCCTCCACTTT. Protein: CASSPAGEGNSPLHF. This sequence joins TRBV5-1 and TRBJ1-6; no reliable D call. The CDR3 consists of 15 residues. The V gene's germline CDR1 is SGHRS and CDR2 YFSETQ. Trimming cost V 4 bases and J 6 bases, with 14 bases left between them.

This clonotype came up a few times. One end of the junction fails to match germline, which may point to a read error. The chain uses TRBV28 and TRBJ2-3; no reliable D call. Germline CDR1 reads MDHEN; CDR2 reads SYDVKM. CDR3 size: 14 residues. The CDR3 spells CASSFPLHTDTRYF. The CDR3 DNA follows: TGTGCCAGCAGTTTTCCCTTACACACAGATACGCGGTATTTT.

The chain couples TRBV6-2 or TRBV6-3 to TRBJ1-2; maybe TRBD1 (5 bases). Trimming pared 6 bases from V and 5 bases from J, leaving 16 bases between. Germline assignment: CDR1 MNHEY and CDR2 SVGEGT. The CDR3 covers 14 residues. The CDR3 DNA reads as TGTGCCAGCAGGGAAGTAGGGGCAGCATATGGCTACACCTTC. Translated, it gives CASREVGAAYGYTF.

This chain uses TRBV13 with TRBJ2-7; D is ambiguous. The length of the CDR3 is 13 residues. CDR1 PRHDT and CDR2 FYEKMQ come from the germline V gene (reference sequence). V lost 3 bases, J lost 0 bases, and 6 bases lay in between. The chain's CDR3 is CASSFEVSYEQYF. The CDR3 region has the DNA TGTGCCAGCAGCTTTGAGGTCTCCTACGAGCAGTACTTC.

This chain uses TRBV6-5 with TRBJ2-3; the D gene is possibly TRBD1 (6 bases). CDR1 and CDR2 (germline): MNHEY, SVGAGI. This CDR3 is built from 15 residues. The V and J ends lost 5 bases and 2 bases respectively, with 14 bases between them. CDR3 sequence (DNA): TGTGCCAGCAGTGACTGGGACACTGACACAGATACGCAGTATTTT. Its protein product is CASSDWDTDTDTQYF.

This clonotype was seen repeatedly, ten times or more. The rearrangement uses TRBV30 and TRBJ2-1; 11 nucleotides match TRBD2. The CDR3 contains 14 residues. Germline assignment: CDR1 GTSNPN and CDR2 SVGIG (reference sequence). With 5 bases clipped from V and 7 bases from J, the junction kept 7 bases outside the gene matches. CDR3 region: CAWDPGLAANEQFF. CDR3 bases: TGTGCCTGGGACCCGGGACTAGCGGCAAATGAGCAGTTCTTC. The variable domain in full, completed from reference TRBV30 and TRBJ2-1, reads SQTIHQWPATLVQPVGSPLSLECTVEGTSNPNLYWYRQAAGRGLQLLFYSVGIGQISSEVPQNLSASRPQDRQFILSSKKLLLSDSGFYLCAWDPGLAANEQFFGPGTRLTVL.

This clonotype was detected only a few times. The V call is TRBV28, the J call TRBJ2-7; no reliable D call. Trimming shortened V by 8 bases and J by 2 bases, and 13 bases separated the two germline ends. The CDR3 totals 13 residues. Germline CDR1 and CDR2: MDHEN and SYDVKM. DNA for the CDR3: TGTGCCAGCCACAGAGACGGTGCCTACGAGCAGTACTTC. It specifies CASHRDGAYEQYF.

The chain combines TRBV28 with TRBJ2-7, with 13 bases identical to TRBD2. The V segment lost 2 bases and the J segment 6 bases; nucleotides outside the gene matches: 16. The CDR3 is 19 amino acids. Germline V CDR1 and CDR2: MDHEN, SYDVKM. The CDR3 DNA follows: TGTGCCAGCAGTTTAGTAAGGGGACTAGCGGGATCCGGCCGGGGCGAGCAGTACTTC. Encoded protein: CASSLVRGLAGSGRGEQYF.

As DNA, the CDR3 is TGTGCCAGCAGCCCTGGGTGGGATACGAACACCGGGGAGCTGTTTTTT. As protein: CASSPGWDTNTGELFF. The chain is built from TRBV7-7 and TRBJ2-2; D uncertain. Trimming shortened V by 5 bases and J by 0 bases, and 13 bases separated the two germline ends. CDR3 length equals 16 residues. CDR1 SSHAT and CDR2 FNYEAQ come from the germline V gene (reference sequence).

The table lists this clonotype with many counts. The gene calls are TRBV7-3 and TRBJ2-1, with 10 positions matching TRBD2. V lost 5 bases, J lost 3 bases, and 4 bases stayed unmatched. CDR1 is SGHTA and CDR2 is FQGTGA in the germline V gene. The CDR3 loop spans 15 amino acids. The CDR3 DNA is TGTGCCAGCAGCCCCGGGACTAGCGTCTACAATGAGCAGTTCTTC. Translating it yields CASSPGTSVYNEQFF.

The sample holds a few counts of this clonotype. This chain uses TRBV7-2 with TRBJ2-5; no clear D gene. V was pared by 5 bases and J by 1 base, with 11 bases between. Per germline, CDR1 SGHTA and CDR2 FQGNSA. CDR3 length: 14 residues. CDR3 DNA sequence: TGTGCCAGCAGCGAACGTTGGCCCCAAGAGACCCAGTACTTC. Its protein is CASSERWPQETQYF.

This sequence joins TRBV6-5 and TRBJ2-7; D may be TRBD2 (6 bases). V was clipped by 6 bases and J by 3 bases, with 24 bases between them. Germline V gene sequence: CDR1 MNHEY, CDR2 SVGAGI. The CDR3 spans 17 residues. The CDR3 nucleotides are TGTGCCAGCAGACCGGGACTGGATGTAGTGGGAATCTACGAGCAGTACTTC. It encodes CASRPGLDVVGIYEQYF.

This chain joins TRBV5-1 and TRBJ1-1; D gene uncertain. The CDR3 consists of 13 residues. Germline values: CDR1 SGHRS, CDR2 YFSETQ. The V end lost 0 bases, the J end lost 3 bases, and 6 bases lay between the germline ends. CDR3 DNA sequence: TGCGCCAGCAGCTTGGCCACCGACACTGAAGCTTTCTTT. Translated: CASSLATDTEAFF.

Ten or more counts support this clonotype. Here the CDR3 reads CATKPPGQTQNIQYF. The DNA for the CDR3 is TGTGCCACAAAACCACCGGGACAGACCCAAAACATTCAGTACTTC. The chain employs TRBV19 and TRBJ2-4; 7 nucleotides align to TRBD1. V was clipped by 10 bases and J by 5 bases; unmatched bases: 14. Germline CDR1 LNHDA, CDR2 SQIVND (reference sequence). The CDR3 loop spans 15 amino acids.

The chain combines TRBV12-3 or TRBV12-4 with TRBJ2-3; D unresolved. This CDR3 contains 17 residues. V lost 1 base and J lost 1, with 15 bases in between. CDR3 amino acids: CASSLGSRVRRTDTQYF. CDR3 nucleotides: TGTGCCAGCAGTTTAGGGAGTAGGGTCAGGCGCACAGATACGCAGTATTTT.